This T cell receptor beta chain was recovered during a study of shared clonotypes between healthy human individuals. Findings of the study overall: Larger estimated richness was generally recorded for naive subsets relative to memory subsets.

Germline V gives CDR1 SNHLY, CDR2 FYNNEI. Trimming left V 7 bases short and J 0 bases short, with 13 bases between. This CDR3 region has 15 residues. Assay used: immunoSEQ multiplex PCR; TCRdb lists only in-frame clones, some missing. The table lists under 1,100,000 clones, around 78% of them singletons. Details on this clone: Its specificity is unknown.

The rearrangement links TRBV2 to TRBJ1-3; no reliable D call. Material: memory CD4+ T cells from PBMCs. The subset here: CD45RA-negative fraction. The receptor was derived from a man aged 18 to 30 in good health. Some clones in this sample may be carry-over from other donors' samples. CDR3 amino acids: CASKGRFLSGNTIYF. In DNA, the CDR3 is TGTGCCAGCAAGGGCAGGTTCCTCTCTGGAAACACCATATATTTT.